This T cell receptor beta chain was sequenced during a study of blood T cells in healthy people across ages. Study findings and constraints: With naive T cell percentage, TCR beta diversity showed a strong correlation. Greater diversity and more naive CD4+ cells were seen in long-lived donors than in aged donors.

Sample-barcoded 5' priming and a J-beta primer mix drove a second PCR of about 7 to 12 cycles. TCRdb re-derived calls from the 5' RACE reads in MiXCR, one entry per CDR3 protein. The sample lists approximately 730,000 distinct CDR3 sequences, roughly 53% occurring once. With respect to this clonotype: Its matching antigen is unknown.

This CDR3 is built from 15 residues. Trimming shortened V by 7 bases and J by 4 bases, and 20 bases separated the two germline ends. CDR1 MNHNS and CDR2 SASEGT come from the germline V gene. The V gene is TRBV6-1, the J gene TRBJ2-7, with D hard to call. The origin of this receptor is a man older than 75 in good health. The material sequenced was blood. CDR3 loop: CASTLRHLRSYEQYF. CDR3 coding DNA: TGTGCCAGCACTCTAAGACACCTACGGAGTTACGAGCAGTACTTC.